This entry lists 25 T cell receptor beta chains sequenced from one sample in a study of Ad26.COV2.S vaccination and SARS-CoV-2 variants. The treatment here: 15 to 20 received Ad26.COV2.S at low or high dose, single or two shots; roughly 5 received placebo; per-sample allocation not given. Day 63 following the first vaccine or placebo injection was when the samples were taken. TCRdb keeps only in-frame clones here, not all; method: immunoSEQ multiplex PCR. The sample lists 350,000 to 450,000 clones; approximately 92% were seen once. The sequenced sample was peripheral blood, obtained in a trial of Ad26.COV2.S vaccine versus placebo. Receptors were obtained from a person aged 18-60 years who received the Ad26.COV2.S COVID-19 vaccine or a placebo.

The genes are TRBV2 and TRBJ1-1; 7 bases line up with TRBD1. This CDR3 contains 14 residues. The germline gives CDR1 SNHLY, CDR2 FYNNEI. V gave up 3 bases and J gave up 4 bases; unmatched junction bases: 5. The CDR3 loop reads CASSEQAGGTEAFF. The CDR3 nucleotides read TGTGCCAGCAGTGAGCAGGCAGGGGGCACTGAAGCTTTCTTT.

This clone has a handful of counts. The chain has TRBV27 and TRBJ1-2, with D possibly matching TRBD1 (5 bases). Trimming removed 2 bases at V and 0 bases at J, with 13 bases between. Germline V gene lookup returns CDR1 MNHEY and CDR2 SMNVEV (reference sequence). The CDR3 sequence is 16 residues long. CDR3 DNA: TGTGCCAGCAGTTTAGCAGGGACCACACCTAACTATGGCTACACCTTC. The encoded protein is CASSLAGTTPNYGYTF.

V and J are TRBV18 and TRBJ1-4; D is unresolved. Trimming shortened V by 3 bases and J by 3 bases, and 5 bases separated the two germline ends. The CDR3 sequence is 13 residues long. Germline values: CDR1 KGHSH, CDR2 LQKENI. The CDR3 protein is CASSPGANEKLFF. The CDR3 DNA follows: TGTGCCAGCTCACCTGGTGCTAATGAAAAACTGTTTTTT.

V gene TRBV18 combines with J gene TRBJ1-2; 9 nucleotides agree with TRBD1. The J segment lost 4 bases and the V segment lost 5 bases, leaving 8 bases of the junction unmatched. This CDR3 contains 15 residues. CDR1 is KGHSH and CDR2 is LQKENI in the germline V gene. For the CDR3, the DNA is TGTGCCAGCTCATCCATTACAGGGGGCGGCTATGGCTACACCTTC. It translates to CASSSITGGGYGYTF.

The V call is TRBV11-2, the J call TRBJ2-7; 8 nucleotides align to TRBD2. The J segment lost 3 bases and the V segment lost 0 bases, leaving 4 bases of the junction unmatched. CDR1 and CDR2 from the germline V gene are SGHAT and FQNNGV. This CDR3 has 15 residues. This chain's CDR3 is CASSLDGGGSYEQYF. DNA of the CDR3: TGTGCCAGCAGCTTAGATGGCGGGGGGAGCTACGAGCAGTACTTC.

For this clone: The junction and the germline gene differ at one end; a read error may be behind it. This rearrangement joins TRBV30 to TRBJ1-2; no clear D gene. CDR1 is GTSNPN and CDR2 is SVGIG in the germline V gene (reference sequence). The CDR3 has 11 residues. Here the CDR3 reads CAWSVFGDRRF. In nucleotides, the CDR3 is TGTGCCTGGAGTGTATTCGGCGATCGCCGCTTC.

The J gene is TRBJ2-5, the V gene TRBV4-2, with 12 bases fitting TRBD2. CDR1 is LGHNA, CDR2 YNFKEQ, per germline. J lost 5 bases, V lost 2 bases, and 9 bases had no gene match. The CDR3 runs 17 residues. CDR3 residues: CASSQRRLAGEGETQYF. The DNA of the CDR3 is TGTGCCAGCAGCCAACGAAGACTAGCGGGGGAGGGGGAGACCCAGTACTTC.

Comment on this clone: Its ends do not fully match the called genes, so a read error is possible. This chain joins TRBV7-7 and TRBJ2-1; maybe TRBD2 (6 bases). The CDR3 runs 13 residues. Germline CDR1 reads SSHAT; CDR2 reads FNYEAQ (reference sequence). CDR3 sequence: CASSLGGGSEQFF. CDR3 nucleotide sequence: TGTGCTAGCAGCTTAGGTGGAGGGAGTGAGCAGTTCTTC.

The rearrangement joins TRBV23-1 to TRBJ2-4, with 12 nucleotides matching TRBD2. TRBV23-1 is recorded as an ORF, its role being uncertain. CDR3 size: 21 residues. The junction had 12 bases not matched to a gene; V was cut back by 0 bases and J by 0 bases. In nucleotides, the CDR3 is TGCGCCAGCAGTCAATCGCGAAGACTAGCGGGGGAACATCGAGCCAAAAACATTCAGTACTTC. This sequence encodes CASSQSRRLAGEHRAKNIQYF.

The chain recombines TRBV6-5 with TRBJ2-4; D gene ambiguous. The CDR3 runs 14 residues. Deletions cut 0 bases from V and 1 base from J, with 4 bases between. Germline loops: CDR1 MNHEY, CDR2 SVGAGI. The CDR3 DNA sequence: TGTGCCAGCAGTTACTCAGGGGCCAAAAACATTCAGTACTTC. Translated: CASSYSGAKNIQYF.

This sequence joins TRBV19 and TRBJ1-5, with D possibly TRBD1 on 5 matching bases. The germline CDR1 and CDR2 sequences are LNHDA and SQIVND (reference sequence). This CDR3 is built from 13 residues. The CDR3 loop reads CATGRENYQPQHF. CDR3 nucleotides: TGTGCGACGGGCAGGGAGAATTATCAGCCCCAGCATTTT.

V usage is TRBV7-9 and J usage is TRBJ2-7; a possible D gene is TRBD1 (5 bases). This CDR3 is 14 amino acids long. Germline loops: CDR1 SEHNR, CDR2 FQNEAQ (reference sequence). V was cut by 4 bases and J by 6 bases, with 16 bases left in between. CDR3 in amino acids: CASSSLTARSEQYF. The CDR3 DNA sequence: TGTGCCAGCAGCTCCTTGACAGCTCGCTCCGAGCAGTACTTC.

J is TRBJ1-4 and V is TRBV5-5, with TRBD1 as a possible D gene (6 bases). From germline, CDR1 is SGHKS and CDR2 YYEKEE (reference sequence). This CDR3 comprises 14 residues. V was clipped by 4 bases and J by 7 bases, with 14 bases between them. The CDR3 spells CASSRGRLGEKLFF. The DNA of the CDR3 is TGTGCCAGCAGCCGGGGGCGGCTAGGTGAAAAACTGTTTTTT.

The CDR3 sequence: CASSFSPRYEQYF. CDR3 DNA: TGTGCCAGCAGCTTCTCCCCCCGGTACGAGCAGTACTTC. The genes are TRBV5-8 and TRBJ2-7, with no clear D. The germline V gene encodes CDR1 SGHTS and CDR2 YDEGEE. The CDR3 has 13 amino acids. Trimming left V 2 bases short and J 4 bases short, with 10 bases between.

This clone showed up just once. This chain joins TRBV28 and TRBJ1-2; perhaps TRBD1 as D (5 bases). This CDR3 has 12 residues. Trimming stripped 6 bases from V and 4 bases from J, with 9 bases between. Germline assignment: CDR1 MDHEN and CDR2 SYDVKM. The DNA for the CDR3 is TGTGCCAGCAGGCAGGGAACCTATGGCTACACCTTC. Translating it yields CASRQGTYGYTF.

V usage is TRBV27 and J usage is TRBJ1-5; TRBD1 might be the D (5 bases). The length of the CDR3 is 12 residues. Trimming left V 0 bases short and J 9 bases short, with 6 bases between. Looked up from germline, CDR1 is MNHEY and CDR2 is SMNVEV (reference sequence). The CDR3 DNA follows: TGTGCCAGCAGTTTATCGCAGGGGCCCCAGCATTTT. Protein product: CASSLSQGPQHF.

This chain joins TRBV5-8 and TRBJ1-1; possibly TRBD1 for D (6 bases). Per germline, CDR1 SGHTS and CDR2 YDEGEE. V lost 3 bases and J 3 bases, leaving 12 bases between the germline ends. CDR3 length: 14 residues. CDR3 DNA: TGTGCCAGCAGCTATCAGGGGCTGGACACTGAAGCTTTCTTT. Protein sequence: CASSYQGLDTEAFF.

CDR3 in DNA: TGTGCCAGCAGTTCACCCCACAGGGGAACACACGATACGCAGTATTTT. It codes for CASSSPHRGTHDTQYF. The genes are TRBV27 and TRBJ2-3, with TRBD1 identical over 7 bases. The junction had 13 bases not matched to a gene; V was cut back by 4 bases and J by 6 bases. The germline CDR1 and CDR2 sequences are MNHEY and SMNVEV (reference sequence). The length of the CDR3 is 16 residues.

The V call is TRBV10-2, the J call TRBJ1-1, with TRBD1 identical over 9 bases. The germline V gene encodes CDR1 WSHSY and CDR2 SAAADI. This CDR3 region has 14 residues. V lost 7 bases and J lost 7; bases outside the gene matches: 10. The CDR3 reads CASITDRGDDEAFF. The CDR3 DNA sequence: TGCGCCAGCATAACTGACAGGGGGGATGATGAAGCTTTCTTT.

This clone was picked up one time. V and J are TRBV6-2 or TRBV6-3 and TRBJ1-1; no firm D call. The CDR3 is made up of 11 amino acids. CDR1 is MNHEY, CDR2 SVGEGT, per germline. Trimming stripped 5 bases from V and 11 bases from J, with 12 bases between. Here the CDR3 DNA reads TGTGCCAGCAGTGTGGCCTATTTGGCTTTCTTT. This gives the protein CASSVAYLAFF.

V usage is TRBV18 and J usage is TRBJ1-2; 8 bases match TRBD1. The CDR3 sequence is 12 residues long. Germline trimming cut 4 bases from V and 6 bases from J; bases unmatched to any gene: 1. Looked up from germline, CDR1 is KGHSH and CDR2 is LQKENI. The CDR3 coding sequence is TGTGCCAGCTCACTGGGACAGGATGGCTACACCTTC. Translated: CASSLGQDGYTF.

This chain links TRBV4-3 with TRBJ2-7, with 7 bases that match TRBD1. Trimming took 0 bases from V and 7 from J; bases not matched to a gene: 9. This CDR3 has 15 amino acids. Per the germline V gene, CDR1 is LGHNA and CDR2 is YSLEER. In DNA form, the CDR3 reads TGCGCCAGCAGCCAAGAAAGGACAGGTGTGGGAGAGCAGTACTTC. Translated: CASSQERTGVGEQYF.

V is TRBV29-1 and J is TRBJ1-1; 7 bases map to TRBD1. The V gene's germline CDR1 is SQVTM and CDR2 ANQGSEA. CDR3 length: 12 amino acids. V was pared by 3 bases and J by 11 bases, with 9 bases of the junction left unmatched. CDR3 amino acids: CSVDRQGLHAFF. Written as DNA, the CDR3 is TGCAGCGTTGATCGACAGGGCCTTCATGCTTTCTTT. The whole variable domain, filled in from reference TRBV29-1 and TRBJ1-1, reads SAVISQKPSRDICQRGTSLTIQCQVDSQVTMMFWYRQQPGQSLTLIATANQGSEATYESGFVIDKFPISRPNLTFSTLTVSNMSPEDSSIYLCSVDRQGLHAFFGQGTRLTVV.

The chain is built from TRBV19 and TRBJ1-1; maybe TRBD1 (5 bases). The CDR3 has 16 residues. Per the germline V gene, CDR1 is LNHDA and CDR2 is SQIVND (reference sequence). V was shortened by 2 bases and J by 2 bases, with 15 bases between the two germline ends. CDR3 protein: CASSIKVRQLNTEAFF. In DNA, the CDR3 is TGTGCCAGTAGTATAAAGGTACGACAGTTAAACACTGAAGCTTTCTTT. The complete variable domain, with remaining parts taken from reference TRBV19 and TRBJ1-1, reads DGGITQSPKYLFRKEGQNVTLSCEQNLNHDAMYWYRQDPGQGLRLIYYSQIVNDFQKGDIAEGYSVSREKKESFPLTVTSAQKNPTAFYLCASSIKVRQLNTEAFFGQGTRLTVV.

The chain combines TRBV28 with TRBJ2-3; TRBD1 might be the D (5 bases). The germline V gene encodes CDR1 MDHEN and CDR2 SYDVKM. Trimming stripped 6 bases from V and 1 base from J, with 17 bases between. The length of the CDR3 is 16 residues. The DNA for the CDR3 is TGTGCCAGCAGATCCCTAGGGGTTCTTGGCACAGATACGCAGTATTTT. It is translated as CASRSLGVLGTDTQYF.